This T cell receptor beta chain was profiled in a study of radiation and T cells in renal cell carcinoma. Regarding time point: blood 4 weeks post-SBRT, at nephrectomy. Treatment: 15 Gy SBRT to primary tumor, nephrectomy 4 weeks later. Nephrectomy followed 15 Gy stereotactic body radiation by 4 weeks. Blood was sampled at baseline, 2 weeks and 4 weeks after SBRT. The tumor was a clear cell renal cell carcinoma. Points from the study as a whole: Pretreatment tumor biopsies were lacking, so baseline clonotypes are unknown.

With V trimmed by 5 bases and J by 5 bases, 6 bases remained unmatched. This CDR3 spans 14 amino acids. Germline values: CDR1 SEHNR, CDR2 FQNEAQ (reference sequence). Only in-frame clones appear in the TCRdb table, and some are missing; sequencing was by immunoSEQ multiplex PCR. The repertoire holds around 140,000 clones, with 75% to 90% as singletons. About this clone: Its target is not known.

This clonotype was sampled from a woman in her fifties or sixties with renal cell carcinoma. The chain uses TRBV7-9 and TRBJ1-2; 9 nucleotides line up with TRBD1. The material sequenced was blood, taken from a patient whose treatment included radiotherapy and nephrectomy. The CDR3 DNA is TGTGCCAGCAGCACCGGGACAGGGAGGTATGGCTACACCTTC. Protein sequence: CASSTGTGRYGYTF. The entire variable domain, with the rest obtained from reference TRBV7-9 and TRBJ1-2, is as follows: DTGVSQNPRHKITKRGQNVTFRCDPISEHNRLYWYRQTLGQGPEFLTYFQNEAQLEKSRLLSDRFSAERPKGSFSTLEIQRTEQGDSAMYLCASSTGTGRYGYTFGSGTRLTVV.